The 27 T cell receptor beta chains below come from one sample, sequenced in a study of blood T cell repertoires in COVID-19 (dated by TCRdb to the early 2020s). Receptor libraries were prepared by the immunoSEQ multiplex PCR assay. TCRdb carries this immuneACCESS record with in-frame sequences only. Its versions omit some clonotypes, under half of them owing to an unresolved V gene in the studies checked, with the rest unexplained. Here the sample has 470,000 or so clones; around 88% occur a single time. Approximately 4.5% of the sample is held by the ten biggest clonotypes. The sequenced material came from peripheral blood. The receptors stem from a woman between 25 and 40 years old with acute or convalescent COVID-19.

The CDR3 here is CASRLTVTIYNSPLHF. In nucleotides, the CDR3 is TGTGCCAGCAGACTCACGGTAACCATCTATAATTCACCCCTCCACTTT. The rearrangement joins TRBV2 to TRBJ1-6, with unresolved D. V was shortened by 6 bases and J by 3 bases, with 15 bases between the two germline ends. CDR1 and CDR2 from the germline V gene are SNHLY and FYNNEI. The CDR3 spans 16 residues.

The genes are TRBV25-1 and TRBJ1-2, with D perhaps TRBD1 (5 bases). V was shortened by 1 base and J by 5 bases, with 8 bases between the two germline ends. The CDR3 is 13 amino acids. Per germline, CDR1 MGHDK and CDR2 SYGVNS. Here the CDR3 reads CASSESGRYGYTF. The CDR3 nucleotides are TGTGCCAGCAGTGAATCAGGGCGATATGGCTACACCTTC.

The rearrangement joins TRBV7-9 to TRBJ2-3, with 7 bases lining up with TRBD2. CDR1 and CDR2 from the germline V gene are SEHNR and FQNEAQ (reference sequence). The CDR3 length is 14 residues. Trimming cost V 8 bases and J 0 bases; bases outside gene matches: 5. The CDR3 nucleotides read TGTGCCAGCGGGGAGGGACTAAGCACAGATACGCAGTATTTT. Protein product: CASGEGLSTDTQYF.

The chain employs TRBV7-9 and TRBJ2-5, with 9 bases matching TRBD2. Trimming took 5 bases from V and 3 from J; bases not matched to a gene: 4. The length of the CDR3 is 14 residues. The germline gives CDR1 SEHNR, CDR2 FQNEAQ (reference sequence). CDR3 amino acids: CASSTGLAEETQYF. The CDR3 DNA is TGTGCCAGCAGCACGGGACTAGCAGAAGAGACCCAGTACTTC.

The rearrangement joins TRBV5-1 to TRBJ1-5, with TRBD1 matching over 11 bases. This CDR3 contains 18 residues. With 0 bases clipped from V and 5 bases from J, the junction kept 10 bases outside the gene matches. The germline gives CDR1 SGHRS, CDR2 YFSETQ. CDR3 in amino acids: CASSLAQGDRGEHQPQHF. Here the CDR3 DNA reads TGCGCCAGCAGCTTGGCCCAGGGGGACAGGGGGGAACATCAGCCCCAGCATTTT.

This clone appeared a few times. The chain employs TRBV9 and TRBJ2-1; 7 bases are shared with TRBD1. The length of the CDR3 is 13 residues. Trimming cost V 2 bases and J 6 bases; bases outside gene matches: 2. Germline CDR1 and CDR2: SGDLS and YYNGEE. Here the CDR3 DNA reads TGTGCCAGCAGCGTTGGGACAGCCAATGAGCAGTTCTTC. Translation gives CASSVGTANEQFF.

The V and J genes are TRBV9 and TRBJ2-7; TRBD2 matches at 8 bases. The V and J ends lost 0 bases and 3 bases, in that order; junction bases with no gene match: 5. The CDR3 has 15 residues. CDR1 and CDR2 (germline): SGDLS, YYNGEE. The CDR3 region is CASSVAGGGIYEQYF. As DNA, the CDR3 is TGTGCCAGCAGCGTAGCGGGAGGGGGGATCTACGAGCAGTACTTC.

The genes are TRBV30 and TRBJ1-4; TRBD1 matches 7 bases. Trimming took 4 bases from V and 2 from J; bases not matched to a gene: 4. The CDR3 sequence is 14 residues long. Germline V gene lookup returns CDR1 GTSNPN and CDR2 SVGIG (reference sequence). CDR3 nucleotides: TGTGCCTGGAAGGGACAGAGCACTAATGAAAAACTGTTTTTT. This codes for CAWKGQSTNEKLFF.

This chain uses TRBV7-2 with TRBJ2-3, with TRBD2 matching over 8 bases. CDR3 length equals 15 residues. Germline V lookup: CDR1 SGHTA, CDR2 FQGNSA. The V gene end was trimmed by 1 base and the J gene end by 7 bases; junction bases not matched to a gene: 7. For the CDR3, the DNA is TGTGCCAGCAGCTTAGGAAGCGGGGGCCTGAATACGCAGTATTTT. Its protein product is CASSLGSGGLNTQYF. The full variable domain, with the rest looked up from reference TRBV7-2 and TRBJ2-3, is GAGVSQSPSNKVTEKGKDVELRCDPISGHTALYWYRQSLGQGLEFLIYFQGNSAPDKSGLPSDRFSAERTGGSVSTLTIQRTQQEDSAVYLCASSLGSGGLNTQYFGPGTRLTVL.

This clone was seen once. This chain uses TRBV9 with TRBJ1-2, with 12 bases lining up with TRBD1. The length of the CDR3 is 16 residues. The J segment lost 4 bases and the V segment lost 2 bases, leaving 6 bases of the junction unmatched. Germline V gene lookup returns CDR1 SGDLS and CDR2 YYNGEE. As DNA, the CDR3 is TGTGCCAGCAGCGTCGGGACAGGGGGCGCATCCTATGGCTACACCTTC. It is translated as CASSVGTGGASYGYTF.

This chain connects TRBV14 to TRBJ1-6; 9 nucleotides align to TRBD1. This CDR3 has 15 amino acids. Germline CDR1 SGHDN, CDR2 FVKESK. J gave up 4 bases and V 5 bases, and 3 bases lay outside the gene matches. This chain's CDR3 is CASSGTGHYNSPLHF. CDR3 coding DNA: TGTGCCAGCAGCGGGACAGGGCATTATAATTCACCCCTCCACTTT.

The chain is built from TRBV5-5 and TRBJ2-7; 9 positions agree with TRBD2. CDR1 is SGHKS, CDR2 YYEKEE, per germline (reference sequence). The CDR3 length is 15 residues. The ends lost 2 bases at V and 6 bases at J; junction bases unmatched: 9. As DNA, the CDR3 is TGTGCCAGCAGCTTTTCGGGGGCTAGCGGGGTCGAGCAGTACTTC. This sequence encodes CASSFSGASGVEQYF.

The V call is TRBV18, the J call TRBJ2-3; maybe TRBD2 (5 bases). CDR1 and CDR2 (germline): KGHSH, LQKENI. V dropped 1 base and J dropped 5 bases, with 13 bases sitting between them. The CDR3 is 15 residues long. The CDR3 loop is CASSPRGEFEDTQYF. The CDR3 nucleotides are TGTGCCAGCTCACCACGTGGGGAGTTTGAAGATACGCAGTATTTT.

The V gene is TRBV6-1, the J gene TRBJ1-2; D uncertain. The germline V gene has CDR1 MNHNS and CDR2 SASEGT. CDR3 size: 13 residues. Trimming removed 0 bases from V and 5 bases from J, with 7 bases in between. The CDR3 sequence: CASSEARGYGYTF. DNA of the CDR3: TGTGCCAGCAGTGAAGCAAGAGGATATGGCTACACCTTC.

The CDR3 coding sequence is TGCAGCGTTGATATCAGTCCCTACAATGAGCAGTTCTTC. Its translation is CSVDISPYNEQFF. The V and J genes are TRBV29-1 and TRBJ2-1, with no clear D. Germline V CDR1 and CDR2: SQVTM, ANQGSEA. The CDR3 covers 13 residues. Trimming removed 3 bases at V and 2 bases at J, with 8 bases between.

The chain links TRBV7-9 to TRBJ1-2; D not resolved. Germline V CDR1 and CDR2: SEHNR, FQNEAQ (reference sequence). This CDR3 has 14 amino acids. The germline V and J ends were trimmed by 2 bases and 4 bases, with 11 bases remaining between them. The CDR3 DNA is TGTGCCAGCAGCTTAAACTTACCTAGCTATGGCTACACCTTC. Amino acid sequence: CASSLNLPSYGYTF.

This chain uses TRBV20-1 with TRBJ1-1; 7 bases are a match to TRBD1. Germline V gene sequence: CDR1 DFQATT, CDR2 SNEGSKA (reference sequence). The CDR3 is 13 amino acids. Losses at the gene ends were 3 bases for V and 3 bases for J; bases not matched to a gene: 4. CDR3 nucleotide sequence: TGCAGTGCTAGTCCGGGACAGCACACTGAAGCTTTCTTT. Translated: CSASPGQHTEAFF.

The J gene is TRBJ2-5, the V gene TRBV19; 7 bases match TRBD2. This CDR3 contains 13 residues. Germline CDR1 LNHDA, CDR2 SQIVND (reference sequence). V shed 4 bases, J shed 2 bases, and the junction held 1 base outside the gene matches. The CDR3 DNA sequence: TGTGCCAGTAGTAGGGGACTACAAGAGACCCAGTACTTC. Its translation is CASSRGLQETQYF.

This chain links TRBV28 with TRBJ2-1, with D unresolved. The V end lost 3 bases, the J end lost 9 bases, and 18 bases lay between the germline ends. CDR1 and CDR2 (germline): MDHEN, SYDVKM. The CDR3 has 15 residues. CDR3 bases: TGTGCCAGCAGTTTGGGCCCCCCGGCGCGTAGTGAGCAGTTCTTC. Its protein is CASSLGPPARSEQFF.

A few counts support this clone. The chain joins TRBV4-1 to TRBJ1-1; the D is unclear. The V and J ends lost 5 bases and 0 bases respectively, with 7 bases between them. The germline V gene has CDR1 MGHRA and CDR2 YSYEKL. This CDR3 has 13 residues. The CDR3 DNA reads TGCGCCAGCAGCTCCCGTCTGAACACTGAAGCTTTCTTT. This codes for CASSSRLNTEAFF.

V usage is TRBV5-5 and J usage is TRBJ2-5; D is uncertain. Germline V gives CDR1 SGHKS, CDR2 YYEKEE (reference sequence). CDR3 length equals 14 residues. V was shortened by 5 bases and J by 2 bases, with 13 bases between the two germline ends. The DNA of the CDR3 is TGTGCCAGCAGTTGGGCCCCTGGGCAAGAGACCCAGTACTTC. It translates to CASSWAPGQETQYF. Filled out from reference TRBV5-5 and TRBJ2-5, the complete variable domain reads DAGVTQSPTHLIKTRGQQVTLRCSPISGHKSVSWYQQVLGQGPQFIFQYYEKEERGRGNFPDRFSARQFPNYSSELNVNALLLGDSALYLCASSWAPGQETQYFGPGTRLLVL.

This clone occurred once. V and J are TRBV24-1 and TRBJ2-1, with 10 bases identical to TRBD2. CDR1 and CDR2 (germline): KGHDR, SFDVKD. V lost 3 bases and J lost 7; bases outside the gene matches: 5. The CDR3 totals 15 residues. CDR3: CATSDPRTSGNEQFF. The CDR3 DNA sequence: TGTGCCACCAGTGATCCAAGGACTAGCGGAAATGAGCAGTTCTTC.

J is TRBJ1-5 and V is TRBV30, with 9 positions matching TRBD1. The CDR3 runs to 14 residues. Losses at the gene ends were 3 bases for V and 5 bases for J; bases not matched to a gene: 5. Looked up from germline, CDR1 is GTSNPN and CDR2 is SVGIG (reference sequence). The CDR3 sequence: CAWRRDRDDQPQHF. For the CDR3, the DNA is TGTGCCTGGAGAAGGGACAGGGACGATCAGCCCCAGCATTTT.

The chain uses TRBV11-2 and TRBJ2-7, with TRBD1 identical over 7 bases. The germline gives CDR1 SGHAT, CDR2 FQNNGV. J gave up 0 bases and V 1 base, and 3 bases lay outside the gene matches. CDR3 length: 15 residues. The CDR3: CASSLARGSSYEQYF. In DNA, the CDR3 is TGTGCCAGCAGCTTAGCCAGGGGGAGCTCCTACGAGCAGTACTTC.

The V and J genes are TRBV30 and TRBJ1-2; D perhaps matches TRBD1 (5 bases). Trimming cost V 4 bases and J 4 bases, with 16 bases left between them. The germline gives CDR1 GTSNPN, CDR2 SVGIG (reference sequence). This CDR3 spans 14 amino acids. The CDR3 bases are TGTGCCTGGACCGGAGGGGATGGTGGCTATGGCTACACCTTC. This sequence encodes CAWTGGDGGYGYTF. The variable domain in full, completed from reference TRBV30 and TRBJ1-2, reads SQTIHQWPATLVQPVGSPLSLECTVEGTSNPNLYWYRQAAGRGLQLLFYSVGIGQISSEVPQNLSASRPQDRQFILSSKKLLLSDSGFYLCAWTGGDGGYGYTFGSGTRLTVV.

The chain has TRBV18 and TRBJ2-3, with D possibly matching TRBD2 (5 bases). The V and J ends lost 3 bases and 2 bases respectively, with 6 bases between them. This CDR3 has 13 residues. Germline CDR1 is KGHSH and CDR2 is LQKENI. The CDR3 DNA is TGTGCCAGCTCACCCGGGGTCACAGATACGCAGTATTTT. It is translated as CASSPGVTDTQYF.

CDR3: CASSPGQGDQPQHF. As DNA, the CDR3 is TGTGCCAGCAGTCCTGGACAGGGAGACCAGCCCCAGCATTTT. This chain uses TRBV27 with TRBJ1-5; 8 bases fit TRBD1. Germline CDR1 MNHEY, CDR2 SMNVEV (reference sequence). The CDR3 sequence is 14 residues long. The V segment lost 5 bases and the J segment 7 bases; nucleotides outside the gene matches: 7.